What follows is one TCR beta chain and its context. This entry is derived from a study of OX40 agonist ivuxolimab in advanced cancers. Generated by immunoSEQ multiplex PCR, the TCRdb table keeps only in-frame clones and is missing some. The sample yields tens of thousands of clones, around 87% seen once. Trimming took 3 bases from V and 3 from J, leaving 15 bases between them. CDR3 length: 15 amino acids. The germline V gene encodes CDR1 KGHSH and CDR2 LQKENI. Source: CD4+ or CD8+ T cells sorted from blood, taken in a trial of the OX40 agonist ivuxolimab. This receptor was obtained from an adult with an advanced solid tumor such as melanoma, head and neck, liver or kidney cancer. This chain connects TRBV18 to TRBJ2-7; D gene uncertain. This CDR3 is CASSPKLYGYYEQYF. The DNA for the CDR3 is TGTGCCAGCTCACCCAAACTTTACGGGTACTACGAGCAGTACTTC.